This record covers a single T cell receptor beta chain. The V segment lost 5 bases and the J segment 7 bases; nucleotides outside the gene matches: 10. Germline V gene lookup returns CDR1 KGHSH and CDR2 LQKENI. CDR3 length equals 16 residues. These data are taken from a study of T-cell memory formation after mild COVID-19. From the 5' RACE reads, TCRdb called clonotypes with MiXCR, one entry per CDR3 protein. The sample yields around 6,700 distinct CDR3 sequences, 50% to 75% seen once. This rearrangement joins TRBV18 to TRBJ1-5, with 11 bases aligning to TRBD1. The sequenced material came from PBMCs or a T cell subset sorted from them (not recorded which). The TCR sequence derives from an adult who had mild COVID-19 (a few samples of this study predate the infection). Cell type and time point are not known. CDR3 loop: CASSGTGGRFDQPQHF. Written as DNA, the CDR3 is TGTGCCAGCTCAGGGACAGGGGGTCGTTTCGACCAGCCCCAGCATTTT.